This passage covers 28 T cell receptor beta chains from one sample sequenced in a study of siplizumab effects on memory and regulatory T cells. The table came from immunoSEQ multiplex PCR; TCRdb's copy has only in-frame clones and leaves some out. Altogether 60,000 or so clones are present, 90% to 95% being singletons, with the ten largest covering about two fifths. The specimen was CD8+ T cells sorted from blood. These receptors were taken from a human donor in good health.

The rearrangement joins TRBV7-2 to TRBJ1-1; D call uncertain. Looked up from germline, CDR1 is SGHTA and CDR2 is FQGNSA. The germline V and J ends were trimmed by 4 bases and 5 bases, with 11 bases remaining between them. CDR3 length: 13 residues. The CDR3 here is CASSSPGGTEAFF. The CDR3 DNA follows: TGTGCCAGCAGCTCGCCGGGCGGTACTGAAGCTTTCTTT.

This rearrangement joins TRBV5-1 to TRBJ2-2; 12 nucleotides match TRBD2. Trimming cost V 3 bases and J 6 bases; bases outside gene matches: 9. Germline V CDR1 and CDR2: SGHRS, YFSETQ. This CDR3 has 17 amino acids. CDR3 bases: TGCGCCAGCAGCTCTAGGGAGACTAGCGGGAGTCCCGGGGAGCTGTTTTTT. It is translated as CASSSRETSGSPGELFF.

V is TRBV6-5 and J is TRBJ2-1, with D unresolved. Germline lookup yields CDR1 MNHEY and CDR2 SVGAGI. With 6 bases removed from V and 8 bases from J, the gap between germline ends came to 20 bases. This CDR3 comprises 15 residues. The CDR3 DNA sequence: TGTGCCAGCAGGCCTACCCAGGTTCCTTGGTATGAGCAGTTCTTC. Translated: CASRPTQVPWYEQFF.

The V gene is TRBV13, the J gene TRBJ1-2; D unresolved. Germline V gene lookup returns CDR1 PRHDT and CDR2 FYEKMQ (reference sequence). The V end was cut by 4 bases, the J end by 8 bases, with 14 bases between. The CDR3 extends over 13 amino acids. The CDR3 loop is CASSSTGQGGYTF. Written as DNA, the CDR3 is TGTGCCAGCAGCTCGACGGGTCAAGGAGGCTACACCTTC.

The chain combines TRBV7-3 with TRBJ1-2, with D uncertain. CDR3 length: 15 amino acids. Germline V CDR1 and CDR2: SGHTA, FQGTGA. V was trimmed by 4 bases and J by 2 bases, leaving 14 bases between them. The CDR3 sequence is CASSSLAGPNYGYTF. DNA of the CDR3: TGTGCCAGCAGCTCCCTAGCCGGGCCCAACTATGGCTACACCTTC.

The chain has TRBV5-4 and TRBJ1-1; TRBD1 aligns across 10 bases. This CDR3 has 16 amino acids. CDR1 SGHNT and CDR2 YYREEE come from the germline V gene (reference sequence). V lost 0 bases to trimming and J lost 6 bases; unmatched junction nucleotides: 8. CDR3 protein: CASSLGQGARSPEAFF. The DNA of the CDR3 is TGTGCCAGCAGCTTGGGACAGGGGGCGCGGAGCCCTGAAGCTTTCTTT.

This chain links TRBV6-1 with TRBJ2-7; the match to TRBD2 covers 13 bases. The trim removed 10 bases at V and 5 bases at J, leaving 5 bases unmatched. Germline CDR1 reads MNHNS; CDR2 reads SASEGT. CDR3 size: 13 residues. The CDR3 reads CATRGLAGDEQYF. The CDR3 DNA reads as TGTGCCACTCGAGGACTAGCGGGAGACGAGCAGTACTTC.

The genes are TRBV5-1 and TRBJ1-4; 9 nucleotides line up with TRBD1. CDR1 and CDR2 from the germline V gene are SGHRS and YFSETQ. The CDR3 has 13 amino acids. The junction had 1 base not matched to a gene; V was cut back by 5 bases and J by 5 bases. The CDR3 DNA sequence: TGCGCCAGCAGAGGGACAGGGAATGAAAAACTGTTTTTT. It encodes CASRGTGNEKLFF.

The chain combines TRBV13 with TRBJ1-1; no clear D gene. The CDR3 consists of 13 residues. The germline gives CDR1 PRHDT, CDR2 FYEKMQ (reference sequence). Trimming removed 6 bases from V and 0 bases from J, with 8 bases in between. The CDR3 here is CASRGNLNTEAFF. DNA of the CDR3: TGTGCCAGCAGGGGGAACTTGAACACTGAAGCTTTCTTT. Looking up the rest from reference TRBV13 and TRBJ1-1 gives the full variable domain: AAGVIQSPRHLIKEKRETATLKCYPIPRHDTVYWYQQGPGQDPQFLISFYEKMQSDKGSIPDRFSAQQFSDYHSELNMSSLELGDSALYFCASRGNLNTEAFFGQGTRLTVV.

The genes are TRBV19 and TRBJ2-1, with 8 bases matching TRBD1. V gave up 3 bases and J gave up 4 bases; unmatched junction bases: 5. The CDR3 covers 15 residues. Germline V gives CDR1 LNHDA, CDR2 SQIVND (reference sequence). CDR3: CASSIGTGRYNEQFF. The CDR3 region has the DNA TGTGCCAGTAGTATCGGGACAGGCCGATACAATGAGCAGTTCTTC.

Here the CDR3 DNA reads TGTGCCAGCAGAGACAACGCCGGGGAGCTGTTTTTT. Translating gives CASRDNAGELFF. The chain employs TRBV6-1 and TRBJ2-2, with D hard to call. Germline CDR1 reads MNHNS; CDR2 reads SASEGT. The CDR3 spans 12 residues. V lost 6 bases to trimming and J lost 6 bases, with 8 bases between them.

The V gene is TRBV7-9, the J gene TRBJ2-2; D ambiguous. The CDR3 length is 13 residues. V was clipped by 4 bases and J by 4 bases, with 7 bases between them. Germline CDR1 and CDR2: SEHNR and FQNEAQ (reference sequence). The CDR3 here is CASSSHATGELFF. Here the CDR3 DNA reads TGTGCCAGCAGCTCCCACGCCACCGGGGAGCTGTTTTTT.

The chain joins TRBV27 to TRBJ2-3; D is possibly TRBD1 (6 bases). Germline V CDR1 and CDR2: MNHEY, SMNVEV (reference sequence). Between the trimmed V and J ends, which lost 3 bases and 2 bases, there was a span of 9 bases. This CDR3 region has 14 residues. Here the CDR3 DNA reads TGTGCCAGCAGTTTGGCAGGGGACACAGATACGCAGTATTTT. Its protein is CASSLAGDTDTQYF.

The chain employs TRBV6-1 and TRBJ1-5; D perhaps matches TRBD1 (5 bases). Trimming removed 6 bases at V and 0 bases at J, with 9 bases between. Germline lookup yields CDR1 MNHNS and CDR2 SASEGT. This CDR3 has 14 residues. This CDR3 reads CASRSGGSNQPQHF. The DNA for the CDR3 is TGTGCCAGCAGGTCTGGGGGTAGCAATCAGCCCCAGCATTTT.

V is TRBV4-2 and J is TRBJ2-2; D perhaps matches TRBD2 (6 bases). V gave up 1 base and J gave up 1 base, with 16 bases separating them. Per the germline V gene, CDR1 is LGHNA and CDR2 is YNFKEQ. There are 18 residues in the CDR3. The CDR3 reads CASSQVFRLALNTGELFF. CDR3 nucleotide sequence: TGTGCCAGCAGCCAAGTATTCCGGCTAGCGCTGAACACCGGGGAGCTGTTTTTT.

The chain links TRBV9 to TRBJ2-1; D is undetermined. The CDR3 length is 13 residues. Germline V gene sequence: CDR1 SGDLS, CDR2 YYNGEE. The V gene lost 0 bases and the J gene lost 5 bases, with 6 bases spanning the gap. CDR3 nucleotides: TGTGCCAGCAGCGTAGTAGGGAACAATGAGCAGTTCTTC. Its translation is CASSVVGNNEQFF.

J is TRBJ1-5 and V is TRBV30, with 7 bases identical to TRBD1. The germline CDR1 and CDR2 sequences are GTSNPN and SVGIG (reference sequence). After removal of 2 bases from V and 0 bases from J, the junction contained 4 bases not matched to a gene. The length of the CDR3 is 15 residues. CDR3 nucleotides: TGTGCCTGGAGTCGGGGGACAGATAGCAATCAGCCCCAGCATTTT. Translating gives CAWSRGTDSNQPQHF.

The chain joins TRBV20-1 to TRBJ1-4; unclear D gene. The CDR3 contains 11 residues. V shed 1 base and J shed 17 bases, with 14 bases lying between them. Germline V lookup: CDR1 DFQATT, CDR2 SNEGSKA (reference sequence). The CDR3, as DNA: TGCAGTGCTAGAGTTCGAGGAATTGAATTTTTT. Its translation: CSARVRGIEFF.

This chain links TRBV28 with TRBJ2-3; no clear D gene. CDR3 size: 15 residues. Germline V CDR1 and CDR2: MDHEN, SYDVKM. The ends were cut back, 5 bases at V and 0 bases at J, with 12 bases in the middle. As DNA, the CDR3 is TGTGCCAGCAGTCCATTCGGCGGTAGCACAGATACGCAGTATTTT. It is translated as CASSPFGGSTDTQYF.

This clone was recorded only once. V and J are TRBV11-3 and TRBJ2-7, with TRBD1 as a possible D gene (5 bases). Germline V gene sequence: CDR1 SGHNT, CDR2 YENEEA. The V gene lost 3 bases and the J gene lost 2 bases, with 8 bases spanning the gap. The CDR3 loop spans 13 amino acids. CDR3 DNA: TGTGCCAGCAGCTTGTGGGGCACCTACGAGCAGTACTTC. The encoded protein is CASSLWGTYEQYF.

The rearrangement links TRBV18 to TRBJ2-7; no definite D call. The CDR3 contains 12 residues. Germline loops: CDR1 KGHSH, CDR2 LQKENI. V was clipped by 5 bases and J by 0 bases, with 5 bases between them. CDR3: CASSSDSYEQYF. The DNA of the CDR3 is TGTGCCAGCTCATCGGACTCCTACGAGCAGTACTTC.

The rearrangement links TRBV5-1 to TRBJ1-1, with 9 bases identical to TRBD1. Germline-derived CDR1 and CDR2 are SGHRS and YFSETQ. The CDR3 length is 14 residues. V lost 1 base to trimming and J lost 4 bases; unmatched junction nucleotides: 2. The DNA of the CDR3 is TGCGCCAGCAGCTTGACAGGGGGCGGCACTGAAGCTTTCTTT. It specifies CASSLTGGGTEAFF.

The chain is built from TRBV12-5 and TRBJ1-1, with D uncertain. The CDR3 has 13 amino acids. Per germline, CDR1 LGHNT and CDR2 FRNRAP. V lost 3 bases and J 0 bases, leaving 5 bases between the germline ends. The CDR3 reads CASGFSMNTEAFF. CDR3 nucleotides: TGTGCTAGTGGTTTCTCCATGAACACTGAAGCTTTCTTT.

The chain links TRBV7-9 to TRBJ1-4; a possible D gene is TRBD1 (5 bases). With 4 bases removed from V and 8 bases from J, the gap between germline ends came to 11 bases. The CDR3 is 13 amino acids. Germline loops: CDR1 SEHNR, CDR2 FQNEAQ (reference sequence). CDR3 in DNA: TGTGCCAGCAGCTACGGACATACCGAAAAACTGTTTTTT. Translation: CASSYGHTEKLFF.

V usage is TRBV7-9 and J usage is TRBJ2-7, with D unclear. This CDR3 has 15 amino acids. V was trimmed by 6 bases and J by 0 bases, leaving 15 bases between them. Germline V gene lookup returns CDR1 SEHNR and CDR2 FQNEAQ (reference sequence). The CDR3 here is CASSLIMGSSYEQYF. CDR3 nucleotide sequence: TGTGCCAGCAGTCTAATAATGGGGTCCTCCTACGAGCAGTACTTC.

The rearrangement joins TRBV2 to TRBJ1-4; D might be TRBD1 (5 bases). V gave up 7 bases and J gave up 0 bases, with 12 bases separating them. The CDR3 extends over 15 amino acids. The germline V gene encodes CDR1 SNHLY and CDR2 FYNNEI. In DNA, the CDR3 is TGTGCCAGCACCGACAGCTTTGCAACTAATGAAAAACTGTTTTTT. This sequence encodes CASTDSFATNEKLFF.

The chain uses TRBV5-1 and TRBJ2-3; D is possibly TRBD1 or TRBD2 (5 bases each). V was clipped by 5 bases and J by 3 bases, with 13 bases between them. The CDR3 consists of 14 residues. Germline lookup yields CDR1 SGHRS and CDR2 YFSETQ. The CDR3: CASSRAGGTDTQYF. The CDR3 nucleotides read TGCGCCAGCAGTCGGGCTGGGGGAACAGATACGCAGTATTTT.

This clone has just a few counts. V gene TRBV28 combines with J gene TRBJ1-2; weak D call: TRBD1 (5 bases). The ends were cut back, 6 bases at V and 2 bases at J, with 7 bases in the middle. Germline loops: CDR1 MDHEN, CDR2 SYDVKM. There are 12 residues in the CDR3. CDR3 in amino acids: CASRTVNYGYTF. The CDR3 DNA sequence: TGTGCCAGCAGGACAGTCAACTATGGCTACACCTTC.